This T cell receptor beta chain was sequenced in a study of shared clonotypes between healthy human individuals. The investigators split CD4+ cells into a CD45RA+ naive subset and a CD45RA-negative memory subset. The data were produced by immunoSEQ multiplex PCR, yet TCRdb's version contains in-frame clones alone and is incomplete. The sample shows over 2 million clones, roughly 95% of them seen only once. The sequence derives from a man younger than 35 in good health. What was sequenced was naive CD4+ T cells sorted from blood. Specified subset: CD45RA+ positively selected.

The CDR3 DNA is TGTGCCAGTTGGACAGGAGCTCAGCCCCAGCATTTT. Translated: CASWTGAQPQHF. V usage is TRBV28 and J usage is TRBJ1-5; 7 nucleotides line up with TRBD1. Germline V CDR1 and CDR2: MDHEN, SYDVKM. The ends lost 9 bases at V and 6 bases at J; junction bases unmatched: 5. This CDR3 spans 12 amino acids.